Presented here are 14 T cell receptor beta chains from one specimen sequenced in a study of T cell changes during pregnancy in multiple sclerosis. Repertoires were generated with immunoSEQ multiplex PCR, while TCRdb's copy carries only in-frame clones and drops some. This table holds around 88,000 clones, about nine tenths found once. The source was peripheral blood, collected in the first trimester of pregnancy. Source of these receptors: a female donor with multiple sclerosis, enrolled in a pregnancy study.

The gene calls are TRBV9 and TRBJ1-2; the match to TRBD1 covers 7 bases. The CDR3 sequence is 13 residues long. The germline V gene encodes CDR1 SGDLS and CDR2 YYNGEE. After removal of 5 bases from V and 0 bases from J, the junction contained 1 base not matched to a gene. CDR3 bases: TGTGCCAGCAGGGGGACAGCTAACTATGGCTACACCTTC. Translation: CASRGTANYGYTF.

The rearrangement joins TRBV12-5 to TRBJ2-3; tentatively, D is TRBD2 (6 bases). Germline CDR1 reads LGHNT; CDR2 reads FRNRAP. V lost 6 bases, J lost 0 bases, and 16 bases lay in between. There are 16 residues in the CDR3. Written as DNA, the CDR3 is TGTGCTAGTGGGGCCGGGAGACATTCTAGCACAGATACGCAGTATTTT. It translates to CASGAGRHSSTDTQYF.

The V and J genes are TRBV5-1 and TRBJ2-5; TRBD1 matches 7 bases. Germline CDR1 reads SGHRS; CDR2 reads YFSETQ. The V and J ends lost 4 bases and 2 bases, in that order; junction bases with no gene match: 11. This CDR3 has 16 amino acids. CDR3 protein: CASSVEPGQTQETQYF. CDR3 DNA: TGCGCCAGCAGCGTAGAACCGGGACAGACTCAAGAGACCCAGTACTTC.

V and J are TRBV5-4 and TRBJ1-4; 8 bases agree with TRBD1. The CDR3 sequence is 15 residues long. V trimming: 3 bases; J trimming: 8 bases; junction bases outside the gene matches: 9. From germline, CDR1 is SGHNT and CDR2 YYREEE (reference sequence). For the CDR3, the DNA is TGTGCCAGCAGCTCCTCCAGGGGGCAGGGGGAAAAACTGTTTTTT. Translation: CASSSSRGQGEKLFF.

This clone appeared once. The chain is built from TRBV5-1 and TRBJ2-1; 11 bases are a match to TRBD1. The CDR3 consists of 14 residues. The germline gives CDR1 SGHRS, CDR2 YFSETQ. V was pared by 3 bases and J by 6 bases, with 2 bases of the junction left unmatched. DNA for the CDR3: TGCGCCAGCAGCTCCGGGACAGGGGGCAATGAGCAGTTCTTC. This codes for CASSSGTGGNEQFF.

The sample holds one count of this clone. The chain recombines TRBV27 with TRBJ2-7; 14 bases are shared with TRBD2. CDR1 and CDR2 from the germline V gene are MNHEY and SMNVEV (reference sequence). V lost 2 bases, J lost 3 bases, and 9 bases stayed unmatched. The CDR3 runs 18 residues. CDR3 protein: CASSLRVSGLAGVYEQYF. In DNA, the CDR3 is TGTGCCAGCAGTTTAAGAGTATCGGGACTAGCGGGAGTCTACGAGCAGTACTTC.

The rearrangement uses TRBV11-3 and TRBJ1-3; no definite D call. Trimming removed 9 bases at V and 3 bases at J, with 6 bases between. Germline V gene data show CDR1 as SGHNT and CDR2 as YENEEA. The CDR3 spans 11 residues. CDR3 loop: CASSHGNTIYF. The CDR3, as DNA: TGTGCCAGTAGCCATGGAAACACCATATATTTT.

V is TRBV5-1 and J is TRBJ1-2; 7 nucleotides match TRBD1. The CDR3 extends over 16 amino acids. The germline V gene has CDR1 SGHRS and CDR2 YFSETQ. J was trimmed by 4 bases and V by 0 bases; bases with no gene match: 9. The CDR3 region is CASSLDSGTVVYGYTF. DNA of the CDR3: TGCGCCAGCAGCTTGGATTCCGGGACAGTAGTCTATGGCTACACCTTC. Full variable domain (rest looked up from reference TRBV5-1 and TRBJ1-2): KAGVTQTPRYLIKTRGQQVTLSCSPISGHRSVSWYQQTPGQGLQFLFEYFSETQRNKGNFPGRFSGRQFSNSRSEMNVSTLELGDSALYLCASSLDSGTVVYGYTFGSGTRLTVV.

The rearrangement links TRBV10-3 to TRBJ1-5, with D unresolved. CDR1 and CDR2 (germline): ENHRY, SYGVKD. Trimming shortened V by 2 bases and J by 1 base, and 6 bases separated the two germline ends. The CDR3 is 14 residues long. The CDR3 DNA sequence: TGTGCCATCAGTGAGACACAGAGCAATCAGCCCCAGCATTTT. It is translated as CAISETQSNQPQHF.

This clone came up once. V and J are TRBV10-3 and TRBJ2-7; 13 nucleotides align to TRBD2. V lost 1 base and J lost 0; bases outside the gene matches: 6. The CDR3 runs to 18 residues. Per the germline V gene, CDR1 is ENHRY and CDR2 is SYGVKD. The CDR3 DNA reads as TGTGCCATCAGTGAGTTGACTAGCGGGGGGATTCTCTCCTACGAGCAGTACTTC. It is translated as CAISELTSGGILSYEQYF.

Here the CDR3 DNA reads TGTGCCAGCGGCGGGACCTATAATTCACCCCTCCACTTT. Its protein is CASGGTYNSPLHF. The chain recombines TRBV7-2 with TRBJ1-6; no reliable D call. Per germline, CDR1 SGHTA and CDR2 FQGNSA. V lost 8 bases and J 2 bases, leaving 7 bases between the germline ends. CDR3 size: 13 residues. The variable domain in full, completed from reference TRBV7-2 and TRBJ1-6, reads GAGVSQSPSNKVTEKGKDVELRCDPISGHTALYWYRQSLGQGLEFLIYFQGNSAPDKSGLPSDRFSAERTGGSVSTLTIQRTQQEDSAVYLCASGGTYNSPLHFGNGTRLTVT.

The V and J genes are TRBV7-2 and TRBJ2-2; weak D call: TRBD2 (6 bases). The CDR3 has 16 amino acids. The germline gives CDR1 SGHTA, CDR2 FQGNSA. V was pared by 5 bases and J by 7 bases, with 20 bases between. The CDR3 here is CASSRVGTGMGGELFF. CDR3 coding DNA: TGTGCCAGCAGCCGGGTGGGGACTGGAATGGGCGGGGAGCTGTTTTTT.

This chain links TRBV9 with TRBJ2-3; the match to TRBD2 covers 8 bases. V was pared by 4 bases and J by 4 bases, with 11 bases of the junction left unmatched. The CDR3 is made up of 16 amino acids. CDR1 and CDR2 from the germline V gene are SGDLS and YYNGEE. For the CDR3, the DNA is TGTGCCAGCAGCCGTTACCCGGGGGGGCAGGCAGATACGCAGTATTTT. Residues: CASSRYPGGQADTQYF.

The chain carries TRBV25-1 and TRBJ2-1; weak D call: TRBD2 (5 bases). The V gene lost 0 bases and the J gene lost 6 bases, with 12 bases spanning the gap. This CDR3 spans 15 amino acids. The V gene's germline CDR1 is MGHDK and CDR2 SYGVNS. The CDR3 nucleotides read TGTGCCAGCAGTGAATATTTTAGCGATCGCAATGAGCAGTTCTTC. It translates to CASSEYFSDRNEQFF. Looking up the rest from reference TRBV25-1 and TRBJ2-1 gives the full variable domain: EADIYQTPRYLVIGTGKKITLECSQTMGHDKMYWYQQDPGMELHLIHYSYGVNSTEKGDLSSESTVSRIRTEHFPLTLESARPSHTSQYLCASSEYFSDRNEQFFGPGTRLTVL.